One and the same sample provided the 24 T cell receptor beta chains below, sequenced in a study of blood T cell repertoires in COVID-19. Sequencing used immunoSEQ multiplex PCR; TCRdb keeps in-frame clones, though not all of them. The sample records 100,000 to 150,000 clones, about 85% being singletons. The sequencing sample was made of peripheral blood. These receptors originate from a woman at least 80 years old with COVID-19, enrolled during active disease.

The chain employs TRBV11-2 and TRBJ2-7, with TRBD2 identical over 10 bases. The CDR3 runs 15 residues. Germline-derived CDR1 and CDR2 are SGHAT and FQNNGV. The junction had 2 bases not matched to a gene; V was cut back by 3 bases and J by 0 bases. The CDR3 DNA follows: TGTGCCAGCAGCTTTAGCGGGAGGAGCTCCTACGAGCAGTACTTC. Translation gives CASSFSGRSSYEQYF. Combining the CDR3 with reference TRBV11-2 and TRBJ2-7 gives the whole variable domain EAGVAQSPRYKIIEKRQSVAFWCNPISGHATLYWYQQILGQGPKLLIQFQNNGVVDDSQLPKDRFSAERLKGVDSTLKIQPAKLEDSAVYLCASSFSGRSSYEQYFGPGTRLTVT.

This clone was recorded only once. The chain carries TRBV10-3 and TRBJ1-4; 7 bases are a match to TRBD1. The CDR3 contains 15 residues. The germline CDR1 and CDR2 sequences are ENHRY and SYGVKD. Unmatched junction bases numbered 2, after V lost 0 bases and J lost 4 bases. The CDR3 bases are TGTGCCATCAGTGAGTCGGGACAGCTTAATGAAAAACTGTTTTTT. It specifies CAISESGQLNEKLFF.

Only one count was recorded for this clone. CDR3 nucleotide sequence: TGTGCCAGCAGCCCGGACAGGGTTATGACTGAAGCTTTCTTT. It translates to CASSPDRVMTEAFF. This chain connects TRBV6-5 to TRBJ1-1, with 8 bases aligning to TRBD1. After removal of 6 bases from V and 5 bases from J, the junction contained 8 bases not matched to a gene. The length of the CDR3 is 14 residues. CDR1 is MNHEY and CDR2 is SVGAGI in the germline V gene.

This clone came up a few times. The rearrangement uses TRBV7-8 and TRBJ2-5; D not certain. The CDR3 runs to 15 residues. Germline lookup yields CDR1 SGHVS and CDR2 FQNEAQ. V dropped 1 base and J dropped 5 bases, with 14 bases sitting between them. CDR3 nucleotides: TGTGCCAGCAGCTTAGGAACGGCCCTGAGGGAGACCCAGTACTTC. Translation gives CASSLGTALRETQYF.

This sequence joins TRBV29-1 and TRBJ2-7; a weak D match, TRBD2 (6 bases). The CDR3 loop spans 13 amino acids. The germline V gene encodes CDR1 SQVTM and CDR2 ANQGSEA. The V gene lost 2 bases and the J gene lost 0 bases, with 8 bases spanning the gap. The CDR3 coding sequence is TGCAGCGTTGAAATGCGGGGCTCCTACGAGCAGTACTTC. Encoded protein: CSVEMRGSYEQYF.

V gene TRBV5-6 combines with J gene TRBJ1-5; 7 bases line up with TRBD1. CDR1 is SGHDT and CDR2 is YYEEEE in the germline V gene. The CDR3 covers 15 residues. The V segment lost 4 bases and the J segment 2 bases; nucleotides outside the gene matches: 6. CDR3 loop: CASSRQGLGNQPQHF. DNA for the CDR3: TGTGCCAGCAGCCGACAGGGTCTGGGCAATCAGCCCCAGCATTTT.

About this clone: Relative to the germline gene, one junction end is altered; a read error may explain this. V is TRBV5-6 and J is TRBJ1-4; maybe TRBD1 (5 bases). Germline V gives CDR1 SGHDT, CDR2 YYEEEE. This CDR3 region has 14 residues. The CDR3, as DNA: TGTGCCAGCAGTCCCGGGACTTTAGATGAGAAACTGTTTTTT. It yields the protein CASSPGTLDEKLFF.

The chain has TRBV7-2 and TRBJ1-5, with D perhaps matching TRBD1 (5 bases). Germline V lookup: CDR1 SGHTA, CDR2 FQGNSA. There are 15 residues in the CDR3. V lost 1 base and J lost 6, with 13 bases in between. The CDR3, as DNA: TGTGCCAGCAGCTTAGATGGGGGGAACGGTCAGCCCCAGCATTTT. Translation gives CASSLDGGNGQPQHF.

This chain joins TRBV4-2 and TRBJ2-1; 8 bases are shared with TRBD1. Germline-derived CDR1 and CDR2 are LGHNA and YNFKEQ. This CDR3 comprises 14 residues. The J segment lost 9 bases and the V segment lost 4 bases, leaving 8 bases of the junction unmatched. The CDR3 DNA reads as TGTGCCAGCAGCCTGGCTCAGGGGGCGAGTGAGCAGTTCTTC. Amino acid sequence: CASSLAQGASEQFF.

The genes are TRBV30 and TRBJ2-5; 9 bases line up with TRBD1. V dropped 7 bases and J dropped 3; count of bases not matched to a gene: 9. This CDR3 is built from 14 residues. Germline V CDR1 and CDR2: GTSNPN, SVGIG (reference sequence). The CDR3 sequence is CASQQGARKETQYF. CDR3 DNA sequence: TGTGCCTCCCAACAGGGGGCGCGCAAAGAGACCCAGTACTTC.

V gene TRBV4-3 combines with J gene TRBJ2-5; 8 bases map to TRBD2. J was trimmed by 1 base and V by 0 bases; bases with no gene match: 7. The CDR3 covers 17 residues. The V gene's germline CDR1 is LGHNA and CDR2 YSLEER. The CDR3 bases are TGCGCCAGCAGCCAAGAGTATGGTGGGACTAGCCAAGAGACCCAGTACTTC. This translates into CASSQEYGGTSQETQYF.

As to this clone: A read error is possible here, since a much larger clone lies one base away. V is TRBV14 and J is TRBJ2-7, with 11 bases matching TRBD2. The CDR3 consists of 15 residues. CDR1 is SGHDN, CDR2 FVKESK, per germline. Trimming cost V 1 base and J 3 bases; bases outside gene matches: 2. The DNA of the CDR3 is TGTGCCAGCAGCCAAGGACTAGCGGGATACTACGAGCAGTACTTC. Its protein is CASSQGLAGYYEQYF.

V usage is TRBV5-4 and J usage is TRBJ2-3; maybe TRBD2 (5 bases). Germline-derived CDR1 and CDR2 are SGHNT and YYREEE (reference sequence). Deletions cut 4 bases from V and 12 bases from J, with 18 bases between. CDR3 size: 13 residues. CDR3 sequence reads: CASSDYGREFQYF. For the CDR3, the DNA is TGTGCCAGCAGCGACTATGGACGCGAATTTCAGTATTTT.

This chain connects TRBV12-3 or TRBV12-4 to TRBJ2-2; D is perhaps TRBD1 (5 bases). Trimming removed 2 bases from V and 7 bases from J, with 5 bases in between. This CDR3 is built from 12 residues. CDR3 nucleotides: TGTGCCAGCAGTTTAACAGGCGGGGAGCTGTTTTTT. This translates into CASSLTGGELFF.

The V gene is TRBV7-2, the J gene TRBJ2-7, with 11 bases aligning to TRBD2. Losses at the gene ends were 4 bases for V and 3 bases for J; bases not matched to a gene: 8. Germline V gene sequence: CDR1 SGHTA, CDR2 FQGNSA. CDR3 size: 16 residues. In DNA, the CDR3 is TGTGCCAGCAGCTCCTTCCTAGCGGGAGGCAACTACGAGCAGTACTTC. This gives the protein CASSSFLAGGNYEQYF. The whole variable domain, remainder taken from reference TRBV7-2 and TRBJ2-7, is GAGVSQSPSNKVTEKGKDVELRCDPISGHTALYWYRQSLGQGLEFLIYFQGNSAPDKSGLPSDRFSAERTGGSVSTLTIQRTQQEDSAVYLCASSSFLAGGNYEQYFGPGTRLTVT.

The chain couples TRBV12-5 to TRBJ2-1, with TRBD2 matching over 10 bases. The germline gives CDR1 LGHNT, CDR2 FRNRAP. This CDR3 has 15 amino acids. V dropped 0 bases and J dropped 7; count of bases not matched to a gene: 3. The CDR3 DNA reads TGTGCTAGTGGTTTGGTACTAGCGGGAAGGAATGAGCAGTTCTTC. It codes for CASGLVLAGRNEQFF. The complete variable domain, with remaining parts taken from reference TRBV12-5 and TRBJ2-1, reads DARVTQTPRHKVTEMGQEVTMRCQPILGHNTVFWYRQTMMQGLELLAYFRNRAPLDDSGMPKDRFSAEMPDATLATLKIQPSEPRDSAVYFCASGLVLAGRNEQFFGPGTRLTVL.

V usage is TRBV5-1 and J usage is TRBJ2-7; 7 nucleotides match TRBD1. The CDR3 is made up of 15 amino acids. The J segment lost 4 bases and the V segment lost 4 bases, leaving 11 bases of the junction unmatched. Germline-derived CDR1 and CDR2 are SGHRS and YFSETQ. The CDR3 DNA reads as TGCGCCAGCAGCCTGCGCCTGGGACAGTTGTACGAGCAGTACTTC. Protein product: CASSLRLGQLYEQYF.

V usage is TRBV3-1 (or the pseudogene TRBV3-2) and J usage is TRBJ1-3; D may be TRBD1 (5 bases). Germline V gene data show CDR1 as LGHDT and CDR2 as YNNKEL (reference sequence). CDR3 length: 15 residues. The ends were cut back, 6 bases at V and 0 bases at J, with 12 bases in the middle. For the CDR3, the DNA is TGTGCCAGCAGTGACACAGGTGGCTCTGGAAACACCATATATTTT. Translating gives CASSDTGGSGNTIYF.

CDR3 sequence: CASSLETGHGYTF. In DNA form, the CDR3 reads TGCGCCAGCAGCTTGGAGACAGGGCACGGCTACACCTTC. The chain links TRBV5-1 to TRBJ1-2; 7 bases agree with TRBD1. The CDR3 spans 13 residues. Germline V gene sequence: CDR1 SGHRS, CDR2 YFSETQ. The trim removed 0 bases at V and 8 bases at J, leaving 4 bases unmatched.

This sequence joins TRBV12-3 or TRBV12-4 and TRBJ2-7; D is undetermined. CDR3 length equals 13 residues. The ends were cut back, 8 bases at V and 2 bases at J, with 13 bases in the middle. CDR3 nucleotides: TGTGCCAGCCGCAGTTTACATACCTACGAGCAGTACTTC. It yields the protein CASRSLHTYEQYF.

This chain links TRBV7-2 with TRBJ2-4; 10 nucleotides match TRBD1. This CDR3 is built from 14 residues. Germline-derived CDR1 and CDR2 are SGHTA and FQGNSA. V lost 5 bases and J lost 4; bases outside the gene matches: 2. CDR3 protein: CASSADRGKNIQYF. The CDR3 DNA is TGTGCCAGCAGCGCGGACAGGGGGAAAAACATTCAGTACTTC.

The V gene is TRBV5-1, the J gene TRBJ2-1; D possibly corresponds to TRBD2 (5 bases). The CDR3 loop spans 16 amino acids. Germline CDR1 and CDR2: SGHRS and YFSETQ. V was cut by 0 bases and J by 0 bases, with 10 bases left in between. CDR3 amino acids: CASSLGEISSYNEQFF. The CDR3, as DNA: TGCGCCAGCAGCTTGGGGGAGATAAGCTCCTACAATGAGCAGTTCTTC. Based on the CDR3 plus reference TRBV5-1 and TRBJ2-1, the full variable domain is KAGVTQTPRYLIKTRGQQVTLSCSPISGHRSVSWYQQTPGQGLQFLFEYFSETQRNKGNFPGRFSGRQFSNSRSEMNVSTLELGDSALYLCASSLGEISSYNEQFFGPGTRLTVL.

The rearrangement uses TRBV24-1 and TRBJ1-5, with TRBD1 as a possible D gene (5 bases). This CDR3 is 15 amino acids long. Germline-derived CDR1 and CDR2 are KGHDR and SFDVKD. Trimming stripped 8 bases from V and 1 base from J, with 14 bases between. CDR3 sequence reads: CATTTGQKSNQPQHF. For the CDR3, the DNA is TGTGCCACCACTACTGGACAAAAAAGCAATCAGCCCCAGCATTTT.

J is TRBJ2-1 and V is TRBV28; 8 positions match TRBD2. V lost 3 bases, J lost 6 bases, and 10 bases stayed unmatched. This CDR3 has 16 amino acids. The V gene's germline CDR1 is MDHEN and CDR2 SYDVKM. In DNA form, the CDR3 reads TGTGCCAGCAGTTTTATCCCGGGACTAGATGGCAATGAGCAGTTCTTC. It translates to CASSFIPGLDGNEQFF.